This T cell receptor beta chain emerged from a study of radiotherapy plus CTLA-4 blockade in lung cancer. Study-wide points: Peripheral blood showed expansion of tumor-derived TCR clones after radiotherapy and ipilimumab.

Only in-frame clones appear in the TCRdb table, and some are missing; sequencing was by immunoSEQ multiplex PCR. The repertoire consists of 89,000 or so clones, with 75% to 85% occurring once and the leading ten covering around 3.6%. Focal radiation plus CTLA-4 blockade with ipilimumab was administered to patients who had chemo-refractory metastatic non-small-cell lung cancer. For this clone: What it recognizes is unknown.

Germline V lookup: CDR1 SGHNT, CDR2 YYREEE (reference sequence). J gave up 1 base and V 4 bases, and 8 bases lay outside the gene matches. This CDR3 is built from 18 residues. V is TRBV5-4 and J is TRBJ2-6, with 10 positions matching TRBD2. The sequencing here drew on peripheral blood, taken from a patient treated with radiotherapy plus ipilimumab. This clonotype was sampled from a human donor with non-small cell lung cancer who had a partial response to radiotherapy plus ipilimumab. The CDR3 coding sequence is TGTGCCAGCAGCCGGTGGACTAGCGGTAGGTCTGGGGCCAACGTCCTGACTTTC. It yields the protein CASSRWTSGRSGANVLTF.